This TCR beta chain was sequenced in a study of tumor-infiltrating lymphocytes in primary liver carcinoma. Study-wide context: Ranging in age from 30 to 69 years, the patients were men and women.

Whole-study results and caveats: Among the pair types, tumor region pairs showed more overlap than tumor-adjacent and tumor-blood pairs.

The researchers produced TCR beta cDNA from 450 to 600 ng total RNA with a constant-region primer. Three rounds of nested multiplex PCR with slightly modified ARM-PCR produced TCR beta libraries. The opening two PCR rounds, around 11 cycles each, paired TRBV1-TRBV30 forward primers with a C-beta reverse primer. TCRdb redid the calling of the multiplex PCR reads with MiXCR, one entry per CDR3 protein. The sample includes a few hundred thousand distinct CDR3 sequences, around three fifths of them seen just once. A note on this clonotype: As yet, its antigen is unknown. The germline gene is not matched at one end of the junction; a read error may be the cause.

The CDR3 extends over 16 amino acids. The germline V gene has CDR1 SGHAT and CDR2 FQNNGV. The researchers obtained blood RNA from unsorted whole blood and also extracted germline DNA. This sequence was found in a woman aged 30 to 39 with primary liver carcinoma and hepatitis B virus infection. Sequenced sample: peripheral blood. The chain carries TRBV11-2 and TRBJ2-2, with 13 bases identical to TRBD2. In nucleotides, the CDR3 is TGTACCAGCAGACCGACTAGCGGGAGGTCCACCGTGGAGCTGTTTTTT. Translation gives CTSRPTSGRSTVELFF.